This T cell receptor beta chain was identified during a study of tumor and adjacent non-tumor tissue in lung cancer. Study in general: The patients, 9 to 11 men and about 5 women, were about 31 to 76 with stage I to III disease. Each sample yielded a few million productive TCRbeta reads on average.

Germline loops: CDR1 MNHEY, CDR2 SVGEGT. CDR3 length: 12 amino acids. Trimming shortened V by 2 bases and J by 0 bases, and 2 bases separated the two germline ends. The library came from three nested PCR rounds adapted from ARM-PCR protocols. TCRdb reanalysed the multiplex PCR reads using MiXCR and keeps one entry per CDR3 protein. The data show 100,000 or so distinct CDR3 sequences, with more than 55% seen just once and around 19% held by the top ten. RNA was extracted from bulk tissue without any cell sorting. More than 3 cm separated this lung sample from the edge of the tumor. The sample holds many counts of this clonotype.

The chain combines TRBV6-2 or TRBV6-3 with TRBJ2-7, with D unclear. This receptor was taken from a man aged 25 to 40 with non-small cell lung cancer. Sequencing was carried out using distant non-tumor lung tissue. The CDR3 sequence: CASSYSSYEQYF. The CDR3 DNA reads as TGTGCCAGCAGTTACAGCTCCTACGAGCAGTACTTC.